The clone carrying this TCR beta chain was found many times. This record belongs to a study of human T cells and chemical hapten exposure. Time point here: pre-sensitization, week 0. The treatment here: therapeutic diphenylcyclopropenone sensitization with weekly scalp DPC. TCRdb re-derived calls from the RACE reads in MiXCR, one entry per CDR3 protein. The repertoire holds more than 300,000 distinct CDR3 sequences, less than 6.5% seen once, with 2.6% in the top ten. The V gene lost 4 bases and the J gene lost 0 bases, with 11 bases spanning the gap. The CDR3 covers 15 residues. Per the germline V gene, CDR1 is SGHRS and CDR2 is YFSETQ.

The V and J genes are TRBV5-1 and TRBJ1-5; no clear D. This TCR was sampled from a woman aged 50 to 65 with alopecia areata. Some clones in this sample may be carry-over from other donors' samples. The source was whole blood, collected in connection with sensitization to the hapten diphenylcyclopropenone (DPC). The CDR3 here is CASSPDGYSNQPQHF. For the CDR3, the DNA is TGCGCCAGCAGCCCTGACGGGTATAGCAATCAGCCCCAGCATTTT.